Listed below are T cell receptor beta chains from one sample, sequenced in a study of cytomegalovirus exposure and HLA in healthy donors. Data came from immunoSEQ multiplex PCR; TCRdb stores just in-frame clones and leaves some out. The sample has about 130,000 clones, over 70% seen once. The sample taken for sequencing was PBMCs. Every receptor here comes from a young man in good health and CMV-seropositive. Both conserved end residues are part of each CDR3. A D gene is named only where the DNA matches it firmly. The listing skips clone size in some rows; elsewhere it reads once, few, many or a size class.

>TRBV18|TRBJ1-1|NA|TRBD1
CASSPRGQGIATEAFF
TGTGCCAGCTCACCCAGGGGACAGGGGATCGCCACTGAAGCTTTCTTT
>TRBV5-1|TRBJ2-7|NA|TRBD2
CASSFMASGSLWEQYF
TGCGCCAGCAGCTTCATGGCTAGCGGGAGTCTATGGGAGCAGTACTTC
>TRBV7-8|TRBJ2-5|NA|NA
CASSFGNPETQYF
TGTGCCAGCAGCTTCGGGAACCCGGAGACCCAGTACTTC
>TRBV19|TRBJ2-2|few|TRBD1
CASSIGQGVWAGELFF
TGTGCCAGTAGTATAGGGCAGGGGGTGTGGGCCGGGGAGCTGTTTTTT
>TRBV7-4|TRBJ2-7|NA|TRBD2
CASSLGGLDYEQYF
TGTGCCAGCAGCCTAGGTGGACTAGACTACGAGCAGTACTTC
>TRBV5-1|TRBJ2-3|once|TRBD1
CASSLSPGQGTDTQYF
TGCGCCAGCAGCTTGTCTCCGGGACAGGGCACAGATACGCAGTATTTT
>TRBV19|TRBJ1-6|NA|NA
CASSIDRDFPNSPLHF
TGTGCCAGTAGTATCGACAGAGACTTCCCTAATTCACCCCTCCACTTT
>TRBV7-2|TRBJ1-6|NA|NA
CASRLNRDSPLHF
TGTGCCAGCAGACTAAACAGGGATTCACCCCTCCACTTT
>TRBV2|TRBJ1-4|NA|NA
CASSEQKNEKLFF
TGTGCCAGCAGTGAACAGAAGAATGAAAAACTGTTTTTT
>TRBV19|TRBJ1-5|NA|NA
CASSITRDQPQHF
TGTGCCAGTAGTATTACCCGGGATCAGCCCCAGCATTTT
>TRBV5-4|TRBJ2-3|NA|NA
CASSRQSTDTQYF
TGTGCCAGCAGCCGACAGAGCACAGATACGCAGTATTTT
>TRBV7-9|TRBJ2-5|NA|NA
CAIAMGLGRTQETQYF
TGTGCCATCGCAATGGGACTGGGGAGAACCCAAGAGACCCAGTACTTC
>TRBV29-1|TRBJ1-6|NA|TRBD1
CSVSTGTGGISPLHF
TGCAGCGTTTCGACCGGGACAGGGGGTATCTCACCCCTCCACTTT
>TRBV7-9|TRBJ2-2|NA|TRBD2
CASTRGANTGELFF
TGTGCCAGCACTCGGGGGGCGAACACCGGGGAGCTGTTTTTT
>TRBV19|TRBJ2-3|NA|TRBD1
CASRTGSWTDTQYF
TGTGCCAGTAGGACAGGGAGCTGGACAGATACGCAGTATTTT
>TRBV6-1|TRBJ1-5|NA|TRBD1
CASQQGEGVIQPQHF
TGTGCCAGTCAACAGGGGGAGGGGGTCATTCAGCCCCAGCATTTT
>TRBV4-3|TRBJ1-1|once|NA
CASSQVGSGDTEAFF
TGCGCCAGCAGCCAAGTGGGATCGGGGGACACTGAAGCTTTCTTT
>TRBV12-5|TRBJ1-2|NA|NA
CASGSSPGQGIHGYTF
TGTGCTAGTGGGTCCTCCCCTGGGCAGGGAATACATGGCTACACCTTC
>TRBV27|TRBJ2-1|NA|TRBD2
CASSLTSGYNEQFF
TGTGCCAGCAGCTTGACTAGCGGTTACAATGAGCAGTTCTTC
>TRBV4-1|TRBJ1-1|NA|NA
CASSPDSVMNTEAFF
TGCGCCAGCAGCCCGGACAGTGTAATGAACACTGAAGCTTTCTTT
>TRBV7-9|TRBJ1-4|NA|NA
CSSSLPGQLNEKLFF
TGTTCCAGCAGCTTACCGGGACAACTAAATGAAAAACTGTTTTTT
>TRBV30|TRBJ1-4|once|NA
CAWSVSLREKLFF
TGTGCCTGGAGTGTGAGTCTTCGGGAAAAACTGTTTTTT
>TRBV11-2|TRBJ1-1|NA|NA
CASNTNGQKAFF
TGTGCCAGCAATACGAATGGACAGAAAGCTTTCTTT
>TRBV19|TRBJ1-2|NA|TRBD1
CASSNRDRFNGYTF
TGTGCCAGTTCTAATAGGGACAGGTTCAATGGCTACACCTTC
>TRBV19|TRBJ2-7|NA|TRBD2
CASSLREGYEQYF
TGTGCCAGTAGTCTGCGGGAGGGATACGAGCAGTACTTC
>TRBV11-3|TRBJ2-5|few|TRBD2
CASSSRTSGGGETQYF
TGTGCCAGCAGCTCGAGGACTAGCGGCGGCGGAGAGACCCAGTACTTC
>TRBV12-5|TRBJ1-4|few|TRBD1
CASGPSQGKVFF
TGTGCTAGTGGACCGTCACAGGGGAAAGTGTTTTTT
>TRBV19|TRBJ2-3|NA|NA
CASSIGGGDTYTDTQYF
TGTGCCAGTAGTATAGGCGGTGGGGACACTTACACAGATACGCAGTATTTT
>TRBV4-1|TRBJ1-3|NA|NA
CASSPAVADYGNTIYF
TGCGCCAGCAGCCCGGCGGTGGCAGACTATGGAAACACCATATATTTT
>TRBV7-9|TRBJ2-1|NA|NA
CASSSSGDNEQFF
TGTGCCAGTAGTTCTTCGGGGGACAATGAGCAGTTCTTC
>TRBV7-9|TRBJ2-6|few|NA
CASSFSAGANVLTF
TGTGCCAGCAGCTTCTCGGCTGGGGCCAACGTCCTGACTTTC
>TRBV27|TRBJ2-3|once|TRBD2
CASRLGRGTDTQYF
TGTGCCAGCAGACTCGGGAGGGGCACAGATACGCAGTATTTT
>TRBV27|TRBJ2-1|NA|TRBD1
CASSLLGRGHLRGEQFF
TGTGCCAGCAGTTTATTGGGCAGGGGGCATTTAAGAGGTGAGCAGTTCTTC
>TRBV5-5|TRBJ2-5|NA|TRBD2
CASASRTSGGWKETQYF
TGTGCCAGCGCTTCTCGGACTAGCGGGGGATGGAAAGAGACCCAGTACTTC
>TRBV9|TRBJ2-2|once|TRBD2
CASSAIGTSVSLGELFF
TGTGCCAGCAGCGCTATCGGGACTAGCGTAAGTCTCGGGGAGCTGTTTTTT
>TRBV2|TRBJ1-1|NA|NA
CASSRRDEAFF
TGTGCCAGCAGTCGCAGGGATGAAGCTTTCTTT
>TRBV6-5|TRBJ1-2|NA|NA
CASSRQLLWGYTF
TGTGCCAGCAGCCGACAGTTACTATGGGGCTACACCTTC
>TRBV30|TRBJ2-2|NA|TRBD2
CAWMPGRVTGELFF
TGTGCCTGGATGCCAGGGAGGGTGACCGGGGAGCTGTTTTTT
>TRBV4-3|TRBJ2-3|NA|NA
CASSPALGARTDTQYF
TGCGCCAGCAGCCCGGCCCTGGGGGCCCGCACAGATACGCAGTATTTT
>TRBV4-3|TRBJ1-4|NA|NA
CASSQDAAADEKLFF
TGCGCCAGCAGCCAAGACGCGGCTGCTGATGAAAAACTGTTTTTT
>TRBV18|TRBJ2-2|NA|TRBD1
CASSESGTGPTGELFF
TGTGCCAGCTCAGAATCGGGGACAGGGCCCACCGGGGAGCTGTTTTTT